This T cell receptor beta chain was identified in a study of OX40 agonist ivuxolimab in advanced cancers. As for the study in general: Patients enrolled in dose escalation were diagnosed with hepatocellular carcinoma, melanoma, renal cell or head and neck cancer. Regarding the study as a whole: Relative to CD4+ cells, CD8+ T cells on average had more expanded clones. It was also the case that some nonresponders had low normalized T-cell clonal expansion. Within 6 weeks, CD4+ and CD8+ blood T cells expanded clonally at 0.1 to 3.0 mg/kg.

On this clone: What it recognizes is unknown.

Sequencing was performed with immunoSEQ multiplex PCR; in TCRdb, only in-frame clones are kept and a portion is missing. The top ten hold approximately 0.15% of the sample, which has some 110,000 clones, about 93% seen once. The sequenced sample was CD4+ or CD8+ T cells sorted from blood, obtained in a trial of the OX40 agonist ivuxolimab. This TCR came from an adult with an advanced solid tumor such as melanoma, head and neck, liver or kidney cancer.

CDR3 coding DNA: TGTGCCACCAGCAGAGAGCTGGCCAACACTGAAGCTTTCTTT. Its translation: CATSRELANTEAFF. This chain uses TRBV15 with TRBJ1-1; D unresolved. The CDR3 contains 14 residues. Trimming removed 0 bases at V and 2 bases at J, with 7 bases between. From germline, CDR1 is LNHNV and CDR2 YYDKDF (reference sequence). Looking up the rest from reference TRBV15 and TRBJ1-1 gives the full variable domain: DAMVIQNPRYQVTQFGKPVTLSCSQTLNHNVMYWYQQKSSQAPKLLFHYYDKDFNNEADTPDNFQSRRPNTSFCFLDIRSPGLGDTAMYLCATSRELANTEAFFGQGTRLTVV.